This T cell receptor (beta chain) emerged from a study of cytomegalovirus exposure and HLA in healthy donors. Study-level points and caveats: Most TCR sequences were seen very rarely across donors, but some public TCRs occurred in many. Sequencing probably produced one cluster of sequence variants that were highly shared. Differences between HLA loci emerged in a later analysis of TCR association rates, with DRB1 most and HLA-C fewest.

Germline V CDR1 and CDR2: MNHNS, SASEGT. With 0 bases removed from V and 7 bases from J, the gap between germline ends came to 12 bases. The CDR3 loop spans 15 amino acids. Concerning this clone itself: Its specificity is not known.

PCR involved 60 Vbeta and 13 Jbeta primers. Measured with immunoSEQ multiplex PCR; TCRdb has only the in-frame clones, and not every one. The table has approximately 160,000 clones, 80% seen once. Samples came from healthy bone marrow donors. The V gene is TRBV6-1, the J gene TRBJ1-4; weak D call: TRBD1 (5 bases). Sequencing was performed on PBMCs. The receptor's source is a man in his thirties or forties in good health and CMV-seropositive. CDR3 DNA: TGTGCCAGCAGTGAAGCGAAGGGGTCGGCTGAAAAACTGTTTTTT. Translation: CASSEAKGSAEKLFF.